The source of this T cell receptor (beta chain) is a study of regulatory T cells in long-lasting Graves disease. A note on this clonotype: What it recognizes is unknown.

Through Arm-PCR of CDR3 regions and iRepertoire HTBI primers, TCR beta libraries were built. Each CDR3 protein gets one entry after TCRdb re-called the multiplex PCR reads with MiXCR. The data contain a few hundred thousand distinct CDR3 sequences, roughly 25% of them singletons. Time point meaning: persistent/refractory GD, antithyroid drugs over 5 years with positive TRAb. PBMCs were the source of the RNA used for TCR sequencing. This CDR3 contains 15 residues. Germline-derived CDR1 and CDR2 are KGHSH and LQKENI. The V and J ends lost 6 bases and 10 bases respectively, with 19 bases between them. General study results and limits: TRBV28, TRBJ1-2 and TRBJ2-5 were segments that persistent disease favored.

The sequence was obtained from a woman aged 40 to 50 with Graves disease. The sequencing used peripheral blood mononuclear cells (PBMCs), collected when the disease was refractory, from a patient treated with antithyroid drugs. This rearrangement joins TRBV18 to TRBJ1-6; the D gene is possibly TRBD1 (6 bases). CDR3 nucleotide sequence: TGTGCCAGCTCGTCCGAAACGGACAGTACCTCACCCCTCCACTTT. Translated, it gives CASSSETDSTSPLHF.